The 5 T cell receptor beta chains in this list originate from one sample, sequenced in a study of T cell clonality in common variable immunodeficiency. General study points: In common variable immunodeficiency, TCR beta chains reportedly carried fewer deletions and N-nucleotide insertions.

Repertoires were generated with immunoSEQ multiplex PCR, while TCRdb's copy carries only in-frame clones and drops some. This record lists about 42,000 clones, none seen once only, and the top ten clones contain under 6.5%. No antigens are known for them. Sequenced: peripheral blood mononuclear cells. These receptors all come from a human donor with common variable immunodeficiency.

This clone has more than one count but fewer than ten. The read comes to an end 3 residues before the CDR3 does, leaving the germline J gene to fill in the end. This chain connects TRBV6-1 to TRBJ1-5; perhaps TRBD1 as D (6 bases). CDR1 and CDR2 from the germline V gene are MNHNS and SASEGT. Trimming cost V 3 bases and J 2 bases, with 14 bases left between them. The CDR3 has 16 amino acids. CDR3 DNA (partial): TGTGCCAGCAGTGAGGGGAGGGGGAGCGGCAATCAGCCC. Encoded protein: CASSEGRGSGNQP. In full, the CDR3 is CASSEGRGSGNQPQHF.

This clone was detected a few times. The sequenced fragment ends 3 residues before the CDR3 boundary, so the rest is inferred from the germline J gene. This chain connects TRBV5-1 to TRBJ2-2, with 10 bases identical to TRBD2. V dropped 2 bases and J dropped 3; count of bases not matched to a gene: 4. This CDR3 spans 16 amino acids. Germline CDR1 SGHRS, CDR2 YFSETQ. The CDR3 bases that were read are TGCGCCAGCAGCTTCCTAGCGGGAGCGGACACCGGGGAG. Translation gives CASSFLAGADTGE. The complete CDR3 reads CASSFLAGADTGELFF.

This clone showed up just a few times. The missing CDR3 end, 3 residues past where the read stops, is filled in from the germline J gene. The gene calls are TRBV19 and TRBJ2-2, with a weak D call TRBD1 (5 bases). The CDR3 consists of 15 residues. Per the germline V gene, CDR1 is LNHDA and CDR2 is SQIVND (reference sequence). The V and J ends lost 3 bases and 1 base respectively, with 9 bases between them. The covered CDR3 bases are TGTGCCAGTAGTATGTGGCAGGGGAACACCGGGGAG. Amino acids: CASSMWQGNTGE. The full CDR3 is CASSMWQGNTGELFF.

This clone was picked up many times. Read coverage stops 3 residues before the CDR3 terminus; the germline J gene supplies the remainder. The chain joins TRBV5-5 to TRBJ1-4; the D is unclear. Germline V gene sequence: CDR1 SGHKS, CDR2 YYEKEE (reference sequence). This CDR3 contains 14 residues. Trimming took off 2 bases at V and 0 bases at J, with 5 bases between the two ends. The CDR3 here is CASSFGATNEKLFF. The part of the CDR3 DNA that was read is TGTGCCAGCAGCTTCGGTGCAACTAATGAAAAA.

This clone appeared a few times. Read sequence stops 3 residues before the CDR3 end, and the germline J gene provides the missing end. This chain uses TRBV7-6 with TRBJ1-3; no clear D. Trimming pared 6 bases from V and 1 base from J, leaving 13 bases between. This CDR3 has 15 amino acids. In germline, CDR1 is SGHVS, CDR2 FNYEAQ. CDR3 DNA (partial): TGTGCCAGCAGTCCCGTAGGGTCTTCTGGAAACACC. As protein: CASSPVGSSGNT. From start to end, the CDR3 is CASSPVGSSGNTIYF.